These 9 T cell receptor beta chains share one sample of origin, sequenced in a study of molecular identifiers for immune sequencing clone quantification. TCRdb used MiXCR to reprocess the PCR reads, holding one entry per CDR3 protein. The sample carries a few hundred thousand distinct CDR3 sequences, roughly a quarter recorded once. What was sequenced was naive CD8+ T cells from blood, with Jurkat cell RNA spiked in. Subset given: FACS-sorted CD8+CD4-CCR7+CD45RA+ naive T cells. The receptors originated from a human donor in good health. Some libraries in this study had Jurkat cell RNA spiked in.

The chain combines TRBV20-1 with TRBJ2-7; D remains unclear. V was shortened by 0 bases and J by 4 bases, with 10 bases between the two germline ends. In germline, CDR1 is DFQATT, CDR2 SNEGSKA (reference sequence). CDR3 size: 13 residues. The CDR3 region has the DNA TGCAGTGCTAGAGATCTAAAGGGATACGAGCAGTACTTC. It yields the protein CSARDLKGYEQYF.

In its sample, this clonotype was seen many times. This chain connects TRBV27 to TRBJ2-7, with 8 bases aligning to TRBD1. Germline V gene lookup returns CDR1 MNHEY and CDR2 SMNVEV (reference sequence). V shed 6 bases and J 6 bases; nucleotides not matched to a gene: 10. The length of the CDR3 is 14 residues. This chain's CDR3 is CASSPRDRYSEQYF. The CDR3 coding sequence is TGTGCCAGCAGCCCCCGGGACAGGTATTCCGAGCAGTACTTC.

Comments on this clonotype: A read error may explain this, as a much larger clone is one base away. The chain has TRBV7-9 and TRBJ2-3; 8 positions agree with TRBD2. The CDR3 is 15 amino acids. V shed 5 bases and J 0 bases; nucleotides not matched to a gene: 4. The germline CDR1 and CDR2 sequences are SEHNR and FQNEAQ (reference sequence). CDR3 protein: CASSRSSGSTDTQYF. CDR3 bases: TGTGCCAGCAGCCGATCTAGCGGGAGCACAGATACGCAGTATTTT.

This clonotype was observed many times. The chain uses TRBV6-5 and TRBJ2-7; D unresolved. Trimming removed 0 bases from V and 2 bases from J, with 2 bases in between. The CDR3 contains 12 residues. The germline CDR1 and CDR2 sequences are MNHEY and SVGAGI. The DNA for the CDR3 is TGTGCCAGCAGTTACTCCCCCTACGAGCAGTACTTC. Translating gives CASSYSPYEQYF.

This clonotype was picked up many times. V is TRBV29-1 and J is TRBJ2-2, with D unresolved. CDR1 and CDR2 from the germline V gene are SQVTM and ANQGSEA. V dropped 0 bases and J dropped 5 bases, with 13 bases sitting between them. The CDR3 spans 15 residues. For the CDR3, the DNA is TGCAGCGTTGAAGATCAGTCAACTCTGACCGGGGAGCTGTTTTTT. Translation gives CSVEDQSTLTGELFF.

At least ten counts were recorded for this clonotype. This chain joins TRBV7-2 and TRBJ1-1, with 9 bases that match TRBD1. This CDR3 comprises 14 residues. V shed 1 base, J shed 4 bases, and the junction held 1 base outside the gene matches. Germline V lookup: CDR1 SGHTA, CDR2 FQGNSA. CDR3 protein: CASSLVQGATEAFF. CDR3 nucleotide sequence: TGTGCCAGCAGCTTAGTACAGGGGGCCACTGAAGCTTTCTTT. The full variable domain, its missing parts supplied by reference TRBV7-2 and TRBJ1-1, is GAGVSQSPSNKVTEKGKDVELRCDPISGHTALYWYRQSLGQGLEFLIYFQGNSAPDKSGLPSDRFSAERTGGSVSTLTIQRTQQEDSAVYLCASSLVQGATEAFFGQGTRLTVV.

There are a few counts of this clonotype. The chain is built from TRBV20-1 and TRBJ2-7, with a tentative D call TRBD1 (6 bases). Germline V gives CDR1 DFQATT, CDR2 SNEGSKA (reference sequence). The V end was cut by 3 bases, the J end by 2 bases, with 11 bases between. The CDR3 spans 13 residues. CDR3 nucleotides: TGCAGTGCTAGGGACAGACTGACCTACGAGCAGTACTTC. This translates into CSARDRLTYEQYF.

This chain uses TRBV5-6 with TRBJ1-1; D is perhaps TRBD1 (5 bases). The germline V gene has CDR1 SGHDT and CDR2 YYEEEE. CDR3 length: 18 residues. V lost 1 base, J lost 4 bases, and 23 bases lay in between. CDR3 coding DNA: TGTGCCAGCAGCTTGTGGGGTGAGCTGGGGACCACGGGCACTGAAGCTTTCTTT. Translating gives CASSLWGELGTTGTEAFF.

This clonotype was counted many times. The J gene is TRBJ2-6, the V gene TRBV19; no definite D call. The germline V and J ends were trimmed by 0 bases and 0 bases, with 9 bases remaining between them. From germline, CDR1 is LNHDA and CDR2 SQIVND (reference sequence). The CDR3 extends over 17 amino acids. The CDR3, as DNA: TGTGCCAGTAGTATAGAACTCCGCGGCTCTGGGGCCAACGTCCTGACTTTC. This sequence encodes CASSIELRGSGANVLTF.